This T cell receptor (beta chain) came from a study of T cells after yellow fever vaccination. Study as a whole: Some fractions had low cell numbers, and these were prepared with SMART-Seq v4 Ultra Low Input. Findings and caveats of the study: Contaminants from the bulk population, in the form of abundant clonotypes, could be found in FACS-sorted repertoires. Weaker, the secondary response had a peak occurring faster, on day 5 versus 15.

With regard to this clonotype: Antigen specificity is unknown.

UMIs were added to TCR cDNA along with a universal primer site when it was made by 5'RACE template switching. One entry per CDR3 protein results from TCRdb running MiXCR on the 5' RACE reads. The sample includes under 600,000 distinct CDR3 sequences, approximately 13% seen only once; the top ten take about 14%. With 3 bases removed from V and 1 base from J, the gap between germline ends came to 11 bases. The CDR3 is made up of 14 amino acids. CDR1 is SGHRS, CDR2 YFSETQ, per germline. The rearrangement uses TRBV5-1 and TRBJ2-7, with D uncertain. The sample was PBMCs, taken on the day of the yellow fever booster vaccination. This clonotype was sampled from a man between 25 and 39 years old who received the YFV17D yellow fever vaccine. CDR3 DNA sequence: TGCGCCAGCAGCTCGGGTGGGAAATCCTACGAGCAGTACTTC. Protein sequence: CASSSGGKSYEQYF.